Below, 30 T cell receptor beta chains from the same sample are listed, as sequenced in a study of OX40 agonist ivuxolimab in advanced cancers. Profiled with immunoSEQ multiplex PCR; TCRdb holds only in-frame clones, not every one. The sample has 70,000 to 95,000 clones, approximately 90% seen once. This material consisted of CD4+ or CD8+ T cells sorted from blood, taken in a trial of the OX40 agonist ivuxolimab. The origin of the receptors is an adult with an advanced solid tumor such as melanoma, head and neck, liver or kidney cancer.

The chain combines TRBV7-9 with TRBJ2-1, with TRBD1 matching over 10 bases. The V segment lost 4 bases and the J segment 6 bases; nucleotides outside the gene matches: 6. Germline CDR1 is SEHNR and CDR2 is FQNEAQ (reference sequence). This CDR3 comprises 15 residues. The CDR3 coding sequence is TGTGCCAGCAGCTCCGGGACAGGGGTCCCCAATGAGCAGTTCTTC. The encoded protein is CASSSGTGVPNEQFF.

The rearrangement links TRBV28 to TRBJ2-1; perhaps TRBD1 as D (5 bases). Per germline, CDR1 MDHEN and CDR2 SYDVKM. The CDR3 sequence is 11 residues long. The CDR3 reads CGCLGPGEQFF. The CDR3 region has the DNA TGTGGGTGTTTGGGGCCAGGTGAGCAGTTCTTC.

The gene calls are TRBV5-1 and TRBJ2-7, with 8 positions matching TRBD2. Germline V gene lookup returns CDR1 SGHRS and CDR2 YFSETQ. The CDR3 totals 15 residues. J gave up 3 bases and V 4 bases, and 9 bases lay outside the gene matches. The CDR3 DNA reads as TGCGCCAGCAGCGAAGTGCGGGGGGCAGGCTACGAGCAGTACTTC. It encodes CASSEVRGAGYEQYF.

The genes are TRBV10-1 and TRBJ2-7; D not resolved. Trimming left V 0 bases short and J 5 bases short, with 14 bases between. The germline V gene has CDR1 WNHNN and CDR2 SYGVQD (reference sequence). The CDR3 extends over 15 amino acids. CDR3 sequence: CASSESSASRNEQYF. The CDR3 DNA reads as TGCGCCAGCAGTGAGTCGAGTGCGTCCCGGAACGAGCAGTACTTC.

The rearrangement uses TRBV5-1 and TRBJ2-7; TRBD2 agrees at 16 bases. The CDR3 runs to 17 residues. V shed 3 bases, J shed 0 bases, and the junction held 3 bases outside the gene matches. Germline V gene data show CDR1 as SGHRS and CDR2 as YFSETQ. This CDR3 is CASSSGLAGGSSYEQYF. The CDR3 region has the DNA TGCGCCAGCAGCTCGGGACTAGCGGGAGGGAGCTCCTACGAGCAGTACTTC.

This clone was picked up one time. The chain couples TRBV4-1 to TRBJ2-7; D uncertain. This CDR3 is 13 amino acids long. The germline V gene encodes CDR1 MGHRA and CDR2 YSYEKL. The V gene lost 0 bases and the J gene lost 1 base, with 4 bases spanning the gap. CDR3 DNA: TGCGCCAGCAGCCAAGACCAATCCTACGAGCAGTACTTC. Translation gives CASSQDQSYEQYF.

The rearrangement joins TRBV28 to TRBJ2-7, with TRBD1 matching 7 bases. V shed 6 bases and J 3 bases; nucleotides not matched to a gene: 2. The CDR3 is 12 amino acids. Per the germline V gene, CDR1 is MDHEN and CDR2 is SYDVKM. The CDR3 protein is CASSRQGYEQYF. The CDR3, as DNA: TGTGCCAGCAGCCGACAGGGCTACGAGCAGTACTTC.

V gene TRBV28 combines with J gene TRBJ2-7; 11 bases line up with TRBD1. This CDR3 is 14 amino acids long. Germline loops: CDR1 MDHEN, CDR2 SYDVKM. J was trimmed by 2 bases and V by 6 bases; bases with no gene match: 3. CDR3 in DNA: TGTGCCAGCAGAAGGGGACAGGGGGCCTACGAGCAGTACTTC. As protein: CASRRGQGAYEQYF. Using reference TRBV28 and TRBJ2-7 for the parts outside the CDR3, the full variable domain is DVKVTQSSRYLVKRTGEKVFLECVQDMDHENMFWYRQDPGLGLRLIYFSYDVKMKEKGDIPEGYSVSREKKERFSLILESASTNQTSMYLCASRRGQGAYEQYFGPGTRLTVT.

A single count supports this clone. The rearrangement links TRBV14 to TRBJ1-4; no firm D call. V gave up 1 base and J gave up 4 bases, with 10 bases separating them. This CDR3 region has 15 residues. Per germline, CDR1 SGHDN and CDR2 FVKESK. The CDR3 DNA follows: TGTGCCAGCAGCCAAGTACAACGAAATAATGAAAAACTGTTTTTT. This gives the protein CASSQVQRNNEKLFF. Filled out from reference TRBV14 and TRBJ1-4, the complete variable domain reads EAGVTQFPSHSVIEKGQTVTLRCDPISGHDNLYWYRRVMGKEIKFLLHFVKESKQDESGMPNNRFLAERTGGTYSTLKVQPAELEDSGVYFCASSQVQRNNEKLFFGSGTQLSVL.

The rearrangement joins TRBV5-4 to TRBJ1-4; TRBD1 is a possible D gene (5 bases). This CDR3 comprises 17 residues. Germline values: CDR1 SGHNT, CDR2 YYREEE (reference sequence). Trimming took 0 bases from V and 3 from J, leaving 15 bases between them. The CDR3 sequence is CASSLAPGDAANEKLFF. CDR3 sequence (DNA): TGTGCCAGCAGCTTGGCCCCGGGGGACGCGGCTAATGAAAAACTGTTTTTT.

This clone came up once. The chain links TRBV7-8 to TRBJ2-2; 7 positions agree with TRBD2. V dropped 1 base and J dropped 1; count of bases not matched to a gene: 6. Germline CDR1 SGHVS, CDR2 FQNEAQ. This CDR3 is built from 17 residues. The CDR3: CASSLEFLAENTGELFF. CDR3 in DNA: TGTGCCAGCAGCTTAGAATTCCTAGCGGAGAACACCGGGGAGCTGTTTTTT.

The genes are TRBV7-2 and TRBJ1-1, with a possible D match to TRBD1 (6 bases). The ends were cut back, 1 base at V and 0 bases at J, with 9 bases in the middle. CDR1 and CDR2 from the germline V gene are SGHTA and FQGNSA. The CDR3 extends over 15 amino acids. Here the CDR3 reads CASSLVGGMNTEAFF. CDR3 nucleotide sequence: TGTGCCAGCAGCTTAGTAGGGGGGATGAACACTGAAGCTTTCTTT.

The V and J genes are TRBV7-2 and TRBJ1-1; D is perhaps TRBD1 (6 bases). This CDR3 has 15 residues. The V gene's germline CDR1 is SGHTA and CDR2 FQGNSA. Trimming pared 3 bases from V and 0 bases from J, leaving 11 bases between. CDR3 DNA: TGTGCCAGCAGCTTGGGCACAGGGATGAACACTGAAGCTTTCTTT. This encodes CASSLGTGMNTEAFF.

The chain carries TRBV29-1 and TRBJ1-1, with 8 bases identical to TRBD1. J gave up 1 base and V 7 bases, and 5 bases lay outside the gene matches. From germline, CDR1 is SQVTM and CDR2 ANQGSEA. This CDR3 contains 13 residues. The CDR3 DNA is TGCAGCGCCCGGGGACAGGCGAACACTGAAGCTTTCTTT. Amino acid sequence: CSARGQANTEAFF.

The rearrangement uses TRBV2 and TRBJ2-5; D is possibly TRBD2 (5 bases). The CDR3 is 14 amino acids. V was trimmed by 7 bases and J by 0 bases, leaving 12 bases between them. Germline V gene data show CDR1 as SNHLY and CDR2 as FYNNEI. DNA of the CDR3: TGTGCCAGCACTGCCGGGGAGTACCAAGAGACCCAGTACTTC. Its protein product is CASTAGEYQETQYF.

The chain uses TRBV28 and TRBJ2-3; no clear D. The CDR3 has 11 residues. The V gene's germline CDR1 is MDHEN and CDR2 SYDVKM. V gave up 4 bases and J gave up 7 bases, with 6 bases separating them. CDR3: CASSSVYTQYF. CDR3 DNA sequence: TGTGCCAGCAGTTCCGTATATACGCAGTATTTT.

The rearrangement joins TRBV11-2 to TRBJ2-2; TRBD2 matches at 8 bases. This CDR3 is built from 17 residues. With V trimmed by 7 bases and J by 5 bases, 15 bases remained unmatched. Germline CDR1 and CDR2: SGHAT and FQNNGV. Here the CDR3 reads CASNLRVGLAGTGELFF. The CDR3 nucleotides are TGTGCCAGCAACCTAAGAGTGGGGTTAGCGGGGACCGGGGAGCTGTTTTTT.

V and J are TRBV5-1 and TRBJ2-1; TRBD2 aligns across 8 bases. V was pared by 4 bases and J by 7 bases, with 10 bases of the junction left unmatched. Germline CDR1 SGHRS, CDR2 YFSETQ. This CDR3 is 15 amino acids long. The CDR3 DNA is TGCGCCAGCAGCCCAATGGCTAGCGGGCTAAATGAGCAGTTCTTC. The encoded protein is CASSPMASGLNEQFF.

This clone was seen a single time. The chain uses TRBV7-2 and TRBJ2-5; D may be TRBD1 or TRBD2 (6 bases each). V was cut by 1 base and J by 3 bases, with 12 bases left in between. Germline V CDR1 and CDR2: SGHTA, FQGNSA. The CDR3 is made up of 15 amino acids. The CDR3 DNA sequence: TGTGCCAGCAGCTTAGGGCCCGGGGGCGAAGAGACCCAGTACTTC. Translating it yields CASSLGPGGEETQYF.

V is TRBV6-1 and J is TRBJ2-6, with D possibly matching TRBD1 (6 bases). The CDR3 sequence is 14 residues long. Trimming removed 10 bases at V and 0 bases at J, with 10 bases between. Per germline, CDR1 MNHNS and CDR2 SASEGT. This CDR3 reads CATQGSSGANVLTF. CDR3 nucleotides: TGTGCCACCCAGGGGAGCTCTGGGGCCAACGTCCTGACTTTC.

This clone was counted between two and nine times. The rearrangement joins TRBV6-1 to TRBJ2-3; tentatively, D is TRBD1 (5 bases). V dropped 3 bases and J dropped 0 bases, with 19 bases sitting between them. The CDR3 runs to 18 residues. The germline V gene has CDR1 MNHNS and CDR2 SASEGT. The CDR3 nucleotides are TGTGCCAGCAGTGACCTCCTCGGGCAGGGCCGAAGCACAGATACGCAGTATTTT. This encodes CASSDLLGQGRSTDTQYF.

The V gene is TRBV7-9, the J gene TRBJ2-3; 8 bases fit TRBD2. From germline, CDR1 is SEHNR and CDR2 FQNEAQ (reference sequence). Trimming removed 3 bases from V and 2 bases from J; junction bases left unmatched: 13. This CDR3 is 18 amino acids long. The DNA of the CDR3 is TGTGCCAGCAGCTTGGAGGAGGAAGCGGGAGAATCCACAGATACGCAGTATTTT. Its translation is CASSLEEEAGESTDTQYF.

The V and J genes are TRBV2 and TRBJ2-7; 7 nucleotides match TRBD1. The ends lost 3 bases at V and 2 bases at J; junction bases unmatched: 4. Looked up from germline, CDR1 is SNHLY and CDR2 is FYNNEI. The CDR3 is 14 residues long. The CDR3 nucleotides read TGTGCCAGCAGTGACTGGGACAGCGCCTACGAGCAGTACTTC. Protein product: CASSDWDSAYEQYF.

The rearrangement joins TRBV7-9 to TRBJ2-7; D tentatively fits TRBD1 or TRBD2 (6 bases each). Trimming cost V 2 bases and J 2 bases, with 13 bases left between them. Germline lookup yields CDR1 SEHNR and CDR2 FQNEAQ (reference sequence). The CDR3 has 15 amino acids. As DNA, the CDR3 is TGTGCCAGCAGCTTAAAGGGGGGAGAACCCTACGAGCAGTACTTC. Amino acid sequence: CASSLKGGEPYEQYF.

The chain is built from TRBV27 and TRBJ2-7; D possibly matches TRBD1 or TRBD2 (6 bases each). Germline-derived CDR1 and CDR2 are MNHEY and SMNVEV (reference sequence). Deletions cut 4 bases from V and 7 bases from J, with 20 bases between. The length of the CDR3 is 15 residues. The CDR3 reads CASSSLPRGRIEQYF. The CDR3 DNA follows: TGTGCCAGCAGTTCGCTTCCCCGGGGGCGTATAGAGCAGTACTTC.

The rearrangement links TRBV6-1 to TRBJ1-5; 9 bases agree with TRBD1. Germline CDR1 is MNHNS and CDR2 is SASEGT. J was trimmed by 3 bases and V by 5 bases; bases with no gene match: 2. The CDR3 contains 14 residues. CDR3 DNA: TGTGCCAGCAGTCGACAGGGGGACAATCAGCCCCAGCATTTT. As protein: CASSRQGDNQPQHF.

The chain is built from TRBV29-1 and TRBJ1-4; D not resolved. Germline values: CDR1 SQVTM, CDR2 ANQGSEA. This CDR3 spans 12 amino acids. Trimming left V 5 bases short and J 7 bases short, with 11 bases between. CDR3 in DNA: TGCAGCGTTCAGGAGTCATCTGAAAAACTGTTTTTT. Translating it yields CSVQESSEKLFF. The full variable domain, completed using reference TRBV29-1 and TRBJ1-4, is SAVISQKPSRDICQRGTSLTIQCQVDSQVTMMFWYRQQPGQSLTLIATANQGSEATYESGFVIDKFPISRPNLTFSTLTVSNMSPEDSSIYLCSVQESSEKLFFGSGTQLSVL.

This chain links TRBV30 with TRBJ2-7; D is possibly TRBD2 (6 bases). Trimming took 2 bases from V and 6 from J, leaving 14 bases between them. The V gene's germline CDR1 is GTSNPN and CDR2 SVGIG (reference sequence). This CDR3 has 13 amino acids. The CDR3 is CAWSRAGLPEQYF. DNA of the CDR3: TGTGCCTGGAGTCGGGCGGGGCTGCCCGAGCAGTACTTC. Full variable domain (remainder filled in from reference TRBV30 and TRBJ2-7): SQTIHQWPATLVQPVGSPLSLECTVEGTSNPNLYWYRQAAGRGLQLLFYSVGIGQISSEVPQNLSASRPQDRQFILSSKKLLLSDSGFYLCAWSRAGLPEQYFGPGTRLTVT.

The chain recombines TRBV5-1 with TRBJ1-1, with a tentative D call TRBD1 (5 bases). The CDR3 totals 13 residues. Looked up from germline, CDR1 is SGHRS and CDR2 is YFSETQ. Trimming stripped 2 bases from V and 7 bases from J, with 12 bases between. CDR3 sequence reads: CASSLIGQGEAFF. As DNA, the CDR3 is TGCGCCAGCAGCTTAATCGGACAAGGTGAAGCTTTCTTT.

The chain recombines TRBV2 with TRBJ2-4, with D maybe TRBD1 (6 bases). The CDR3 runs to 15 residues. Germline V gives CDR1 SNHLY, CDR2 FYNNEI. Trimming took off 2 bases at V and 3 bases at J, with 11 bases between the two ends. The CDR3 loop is CASSESGVDKNIQYF. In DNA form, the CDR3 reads TGTGCCAGCAGTGAATCAGGGGTGGACAAAAACATTCAGTACTTC.